The sequence of this T cell receptor (beta chain) was determined in a study of control samples from healthy donors and cancer patients. Sequencing was performed with immunoSEQ multiplex PCR; in TCRdb, only in-frame clones are kept and a portion is missing. The table lists some 150,000 clones, approximately 91% of them singletons. The CDR3 contains 15 residues. In germline, CDR1 is MDHEN, CDR2 SYDVKM. Trimming removed 10 bases from V and 7 bases from J; junction bases left unmatched: 16. Sequenced input: blood. The J gene is TRBJ1-5, the V gene TRBV28; 7 nucleotides line up with TRBD1. The receptor comes from a man aged 25-40 years in good health. CDR3 region: CATRISYRGGQPQHF. The CDR3, as DNA: TGTGCCACACGAATTTCCTACAGAGGGGGCCAGCCCCAGCATTTT.